One sample yielded the 3 T cell receptor beta chains listed below, sequenced in a study of cytotoxic CD8 clonotypes in ibrutinib-treated CLL (dated by TCRdb to 2020 to 2022). Libraries were built with the immunoSEQ multiplex PCR assay. TCRdb provides this immuneACCESS table in a form limited to in-frame rearrangements. Some clones are lacking; in checked studies, under half of them reflect an unresolved V gene, and why the rest are absent is not known. The sample data list 140,000 to 150,000 clones, and 60% to 85% of these were observed just once. Clones ranked in the top ten supply 5.1% of the sample. The time point label on this specimen signifies: roughly 25 months on ibrutinib. The material sequenced was PBMCs, taken after 24 months of ibrutinib treatment. The receptors come from a human donor with chronic lymphocytic leukemia.

The chain links TRBV28 to TRBJ2-5; 8 bases align to TRBD2. After removal of 6 bases from V and 5 bases from J, the junction contained 11 bases not matched to a gene. There are 15 residues in the CDR3. Per the germline V gene, CDR1 is MDHEN and CDR2 is SYDVKM. The CDR3 bases are TGTGCCAGCAGCCCCCCGGGGGGGTACGGGGAGACCCAGTACTTC. This codes for CASSPPGGYGETQYF.

V usage is TRBV10-3 and J usage is TRBJ2-5; 9 bases are a match to TRBD1. Trimming removed 6 bases from V and 5 bases from J; junction bases left unmatched: 7. Per the germline V gene, CDR1 is ENHRY and CDR2 is SYGVKD. This CDR3 is 14 amino acids long. The chain's CDR3 is CAIRGDREGETQYF. In DNA form, the CDR3 reads TGTGCCATCAGGGGGGACAGGGAAGGGGAGACCCAGTACTTC.

The V and J genes are TRBV2 and TRBJ2-7, with D possibly matching TRBD2 (6 bases). V was shortened by 0 bases and J by 2 bases, with 11 bases between the two germline ends. Germline-derived CDR1 and CDR2 are SNHLY and FYNNEI. The CDR3 extends over 15 amino acids. CDR3 nucleotide sequence: TGTGCCAGCAGTGAAGCCCCGGGACTGCCCTACGAGCAGTACTTC. This codes for CASSEAPGLPYEQYF.